The 21 T cell receptor beta chains below were found in one sample sequenced in a study of chemoradiotherapy in HPV16-positive cancers. Clones were read by immunoSEQ multiplex PCR, and TCRdb kept only the in-frame ones, dropping some. The sample shows 6,500 to 8,500 clones, nearly 90% of them seen only once. The sample was tumor tissue, taken from a patient who underwent chemoradiotherapy. These receptors originate from a human donor with HPV-associated anogenital cancer.

This clone was observed once. V is TRBV7-8 and J is TRBJ2-1; the match to TRBD2 covers 14 bases. CDR1 is SGHVS and CDR2 is FQNEAQ in the germline V gene. V trimming: 3 bases; J trimming: 9 bases; junction bases outside the gene matches: 10. This CDR3 contains 17 residues. CDR3 nucleotides: TGTGCCAGCAGCTTTCCCGGGACTAGCGGGAGAGGGGGTGAGCAGTTCTTC. It yields the protein CASSFPGTSGRGGEQFF.

This chain links TRBV19 with TRBJ2-5, with TRBD2 matching over 7 bases. Trimming took 3 bases from V and 5 from J; bases not matched to a gene: 9. From germline, CDR1 is LNHDA and CDR2 SQIVND (reference sequence). The CDR3 loop spans 15 amino acids. The CDR3 sequence: CASSIWGGGRETQYF. The CDR3 nucleotides read TGTGCCAGTAGTATCTGGGGCGGGGGACGGGAGACCCAGTACTTC.

The chain links TRBV6-1 to TRBJ1-2, with D maybe TRBD1 (5 bases). Trimming left V 2 bases short and J 0 bases short, with 7 bases between. Germline CDR1 MNHNS, CDR2 SASEGT. The CDR3 loop spans 14 amino acids. CDR3 in amino acids: CASSEQGPNYGYTF. The CDR3 DNA follows: TGTGCCAGCAGTGAACAGGGACCTAACTATGGCTACACCTTC.

About this clone: The same CDR3 arises from other DNA sequences in this sample as well. This chain joins TRBV5-1 and TRBJ1-2; D remains ambiguous. The germline CDR1 and CDR2 sequences are SGHRS and YFSETQ. This CDR3 comprises 14 residues. V lost 0 bases and J 1 base, leaving 7 bases between the germline ends. CDR3 region: CASSLESVNYGYTF. The CDR3 DNA reads as TGCGCCAGCAGCTTGGAGTCCGTTAACTATGGCTACACCTTC. Based on the CDR3 plus reference TRBV5-1 and TRBJ1-2, the full variable domain is KAGVTQTPRYLIKTRGQQVTLSCSPISGHRSVSWYQQTPGQGLQFLFEYFSETQRNKGNFPGRFSGRQFSNSRSEMNVSTLELGDSALYLCASSLESVNYGYTFGSGTRLTVV.

V usage is TRBV5-8 and J usage is TRBJ2-1, with 16 bases lining up with TRBD2. This CDR3 has 20 amino acids. CDR1 is SGHTS and CDR2 is YDEGEE in the germline V gene. The trim removed 4 bases at V and 2 bases at J, leaving 12 bases unmatched. CDR3 protein: CASSRDFGTSGRATYNEQFF. The CDR3 coding sequence is TGTGCCAGCAGCCGGGACTTTGGGACTAGCGGGAGGGCCACCTACAATGAGCAGTTCTTC.

The chain is built from TRBV30 and TRBJ1-4; TRBD1 aligns across 7 bases. The CDR3 has 13 residues. The V and J ends lost 3 bases and 5 bases, in that order; junction bases with no gene match: 3. CDR1 GTSNPN and CDR2 SVGIG come from the germline V gene (reference sequence). CDR3 sequence (DNA): TGTGCCTGGAGGACAGGGATGAATGAAAAACTGTTTTTT. Translated, it gives CAWRTGMNEKLFF.

The chain is built from TRBV5-4 and TRBJ2-3; D is unresolved. This CDR3 contains 12 residues. The V gene lost 4 bases and the J gene lost 5 bases, with 8 bases spanning the gap. Germline values: CDR1 SGHNT, CDR2 YYREEE (reference sequence). CDR3 nucleotide sequence: TGTGCCAGCAGCCCTAACAGAGATACGCAGTATTTT. This sequence encodes CASSPNRDTQYF.

This clone showed up just once. The chain has TRBV6-1 and TRBJ1-2; D is possibly TRBD1 (6 bases). The germline V gene encodes CDR1 MNHNS and CDR2 SASEGT. With 7 bases removed from V and 0 bases from J, the gap between germline ends came to 15 bases. CDR3 length: 15 residues. The CDR3 is CASKKDSSSNYGYTF. In nucleotides, the CDR3 is TGTGCCAGCAAAAAGGACAGCTCGTCTAACTATGGCTACACCTTC.

This clone was recorded once. The chain is built from TRBV11-2 and TRBJ1-4; D unclear. The CDR3 consists of 13 residues. Germline V gene data show CDR1 as SGHAT and CDR2 as FQNNGV. V lost 2 bases and J 5 bases, leaving 6 bases between the germline ends. The chain's CDR3 is CASSLIRNEKLFF. DNA of the CDR3: TGTGCCAGCAGCTTAATAAGGAATGAAAAACTGTTTTTT.

The V and J genes are TRBV7-2 and TRBJ2-1; 10 bases are a match to TRBD2. In germline, CDR1 is SGHTA, CDR2 FQGNSA. The CDR3 loop spans 14 amino acids. The ends lost 1 base at V and 6 bases at J; junction bases unmatched: 0. The CDR3 nucleotides are TGTGCCAGCAGCTTAGGACTAGCGGGCAATGAGCAGTTCTTC. It yields the protein CASSLGLAGNEQFF. The full variable domain, its missing parts supplied by reference TRBV7-2 and TRBJ2-1, is GAGVSQSPSNKVTEKGKDVELRCDPISGHTALYWYRQSLGQGLEFLIYFQGNSAPDKSGLPSDRFSAERTGGSVSTLTIQRTQQEDSAVYLCASSLGLAGNEQFFGPGTRLTVL.

The chain uses TRBV14 and TRBJ1-1; no definite D call. The V gene's germline CDR1 is SGHDN and CDR2 FVKESK. The V gene lost 1 base and the J gene lost 3 bases, with 6 bases spanning the gap. CDR3 size: 13 residues. The DNA for the CDR3 is TGTGCCAGCAGCCAAGTGGTAGACACTGAAGCTTTCTTT. Amino acid sequence: CASSQVVDTEAFF. The variable domain in full, with the rest retrieved from reference TRBV14 and TRBJ1-1, is EAGVTQFPSHSVIEKGQTVTLRCDPISGHDNLYWYRRVMGKEIKFLLHFVKESKQDESGMPNNRFLAERTGGTYSTLKVQPAELEDSGVYFCASSQVVDTEAFFGQGTRLTVV.

This chain connects TRBV9 to TRBJ2-1; TRBD2 agrees at 9 bases. CDR3 length: 16 residues. Germline V CDR1 and CDR2: SGDLS, YYNGEE. Unmatched junction bases numbered 9, after V lost 0 bases and J lost 8 bases. The CDR3 DNA follows: TGTGCCAGCAGCGTAGGAGGCGGGAGGGCCGAGGATGAGCAGTTCTTC. Translating gives CASSVGGGRAEDEQFF.

This chain joins TRBV30 and TRBJ2-3; TRBD2 matches at 7 bases. This CDR3 spans 13 amino acids. V lost 2 bases to trimming and J lost 5 bases; unmatched junction nucleotides: 4. Per the germline V gene, CDR1 is GTSNPN and CDR2 is SVGIG (reference sequence). The chain's CDR3 is CAWSRRERDTQYF. The CDR3 bases are TGTGCCTGGAGTAGGCGGGAGAGAGATACGCAGTATTTT.

This sequence joins TRBV5-1 and TRBJ1-2; TRBD1 is a possible D gene (6 bases). This CDR3 is 13 amino acids long. CDR1 and CDR2 from the germline V gene are SGHRS and YFSETQ. Trimming removed 3 bases from V and 8 bases from J, with 14 bases in between. As DNA, the CDR3 is TGCGCCAGCAGCTGGGGGCAGGGACAAGGCTACACCTTC. Encoded protein: CASSWGQGQGYTF.

The chain couples TRBV28 to TRBJ1-2; 9 bases fit TRBD1. Germline loops: CDR1 MDHEN, CDR2 SYDVKM. The CDR3 extends over 16 amino acids. V shed 2 bases and J 7 bases; nucleotides not matched to a gene: 11. In DNA form, the CDR3 reads TGTGCCAGCAGTTTAACCAATCCGGGACAGGGTATTGGCTACACCTTC. Translated: CASSLTNPGQGIGYTF.

V usage is TRBV5-1 and J usage is TRBJ2-6; 11 bases map to TRBD2. The CDR3 extends over 17 amino acids. From germline, CDR1 is SGHRS and CDR2 YFSETQ. The trim removed 5 bases at V and 0 bases at J, leaving 4 bases unmatched. The CDR3 DNA is TGCGCCAGCAGTCTAGCGGGAGGAACCTCTGGGGCCAACGTCCTGACTTTC. Translating it yields CASSLAGGTSGANVLTF.

V and J are TRBV19 and TRBJ1-6; possible D gene TRBD1, 6 bases. The ends were cut back, 7 bases at V and 5 bases at J, with 9 bases in the middle. Germline lookup yields CDR1 LNHDA and CDR2 SQIVND (reference sequence). This CDR3 has 13 residues. The CDR3 DNA follows: TGTGCCAGTAACCAGGGGAATAATTCACCCCTCCACTTT. Translation: CASNQGNNSPLHF.

In nucleotides, the CDR3 is TGTGCCAGCAGTTATGGTAGCGGGGGCACCTACGAGCAGTACTTC. Translating gives CASSYGSGGTYEQYF. The J gene is TRBJ2-7, the V gene TRBV6-6; TRBD2 matches at 9 bases. The CDR3 loop spans 15 amino acids. V was clipped by 3 bases and J by 2 bases; unmatched bases: 5. Germline V gives CDR1 MNHNY, CDR2 SVGAGI (reference sequence).

This clone was seen only a few times. J is TRBJ1-2 and V is TRBV5-1, with 8 bases matching TRBD1. V shed 5 bases, J shed 2 bases, and the junction held 5 bases outside the gene matches. Per the germline V gene, CDR1 is SGHRS and CDR2 is YFSETQ. The CDR3 consists of 14 residues. DNA for the CDR3: TGCGCCAGCAGGGAGGGACAGGCCAACTATGGCTACACCTTC. Translated, it gives CASREGQANYGYTF.

V usage is TRBV5-1 and J usage is TRBJ2-2, with D possibly being TRBD1 (5 bases). V was cut by 2 bases and J by 5 bases, with 7 bases left in between. CDR1 SGHRS and CDR2 YFSETQ come from the germline V gene. CDR3 length: 13 residues. DNA of the CDR3: TGCGCCAGCAGCTTTCAGGGAACCGGGGAGCTGTTTTTT. This codes for CASSFQGTGELFF.

There are a few counts of this clone. For the CDR3, the DNA is TGTGCCAGCAGTGGTTTTCTATCGGGACAGGGCAAAAGCTATGGCTACACCTTC. Its translation is CASSGFLSGQGKSYGYTF. The J gene is TRBJ1-2, the V gene TRBV27; 9 nucleotides agree with TRBD1. Per the germline V gene, CDR1 is MNHEY and CDR2 is SMNVEV (reference sequence). This CDR3 spans 18 amino acids. Losses at the gene ends were 5 bases for V and 4 bases for J; bases not matched to a gene: 17.